This T cell receptor (beta chain) was profiled in a study of cytomegalovirus exposure and HLA in healthy donors. Both 60 Vbeta primers and 13 Jbeta primers went into the PCR. Original handling: Later, an analysis found 75 million to 100 million unique TCR beta chains, and approximately 10 million of these were shared. Sequencing was performed with immunoSEQ multiplex PCR; in TCRdb, only in-frame clones are kept and a portion is missing. V, J and clone size derive from that table, while D and trimming were established from the DNA sequence. The sample shows 150,000 to 200,000 clones, roughly 74% of them seen only once. The sample comprised PBMCs. The sequence was obtained from a woman younger than 45 in good health and CMV-seropositive.

As DNA, the CDR3 is TGTGCCAGTAGCCCCCGGACAGGGCCTAATGAAAAACTGTTTTTT. This encodes CASSPRTGPNEKLFF. The chain carries TRBV19 and TRBJ1-4, with 8 bases aligning to TRBD1. The CDR3 covers 15 residues. Germline loops: CDR1 LNHDA, CDR2 SQIVND (reference sequence). With V trimmed by 6 bases and J by 3 bases, 6 bases remained unmatched.